Below, one T cell receptor beta chain is given with its context. What it binds is not known. V shed 5 bases and J shed 5 bases, with 17 bases lying between them. Per germline, CDR1 SGHTA and CDR2 FQGNSA. The CDR3 is 15 residues long. MiXCR, applied by TCRdb to the RT-PCR reads, yields one record per CDR3 protein. The sample shows around 530,000 distinct CDR3 sequences, over 9.5% of them seen only once. This entry belongs to a study of response to subunit inactivated influenza vaccine. General study results and limits: Each seasonal influenza vaccination, the authors suggested, recruits few new T cells.

V gene TRBV7-2 combines with J gene TRBJ2-3; D gene uncertain. This sample comprised PBMCs from blood, obtained on the day of vaccination. The TCR sequence derives from a middle-aged man who received an inactivated influenza vaccine. CDR3 in DNA: TGTGCCAGCAGCCATAACCGCCCAAGGCAAGATACGCAGTATTTT. This sequence encodes CASSHNRPRQDTQYF.